These T cell receptor beta chains were read from a single sample in a study of quantifying T cell responses using KT2 cells. Via MiXCR, TCRdb re-called the UMI-ligation and nested PCR reads, giving one row per CDR3 protein. The sample yields 50,000 to 70,000 distinct CDR3 sequences, 9% to 15% seen once. Sequencing was performed on PBMCs spiked with cells of the T cell clone KT2. These receptors all stem from a human donor. Both conserved end residues are part of each CDR3. A D gene is named only where the DNA matches it firmly. Expanded clones get a size class; other rows say once, few or many, or leave the size out.

>TRBD1|TRBV12-3/TRBV12-4|few|TRBJ1-1
TGTGCCAGCACCCGACGTGGGGGACAGACGAACACTGAAGCTTTCTTT
CASTRRGGQTNTEAFF
>.|TRBV4-1|.|TRBJ1-2
TGCGCCAGCAGCCCTCTGGGGAGTGGGGGCTACACCTTC
CASSPLGSGGYTF
>TRBD1|TRBV2|.|TRBJ2-5
TGTGCCAGCAGTTATACAGGGGGTCAAGAGACCCAGTACTTC
CASSYTGGQETQYF
>.|TRBV2|.|TRBJ2-1
TGTGCCAGCAGTGAAGGGGAGCAGTTCTTC
CASSEGEQFF
>TRBD2|TRBV5-6|few|TRBJ2-2
TGTGCCAGCAGGACTAGCGTAACCGGGGAGCTGTTTTTT
CASRTSVTGELFF
>TRBD2|TRBV6-2/TRBV6-3|.|TRBJ2-1
TGTGCCAGCAGTTACTCGACTAGCGGGAGAGCCGGTGAGCAGTTCTTC
CASSYSTSGRAGEQFF
>.|TRBV9|few|TRBJ1-1
TGTGCCAGCAGCGTACGGAGGAACACTGAAGCTTTCTTT
CASSVRRNTEAFF
>TRBD1|TRBV6-6|few|TRBJ2-5
TGTGCCAGCAGTTTCCGGACAGGGGGAGAGACCCAGTACTTC
CASSFRTGGETQYF
>.|TRBV6-2/TRBV6-3|few|TRBJ2-2
TGTGCCAGCAGCCCCACTTGGGACTCAGTCCCCACCGGGGAGCTGTTTTTT
CASSPTWDSVPTGELFF
>TRBD2|TRBV20-1|few|TRBJ2-1
TGCAGTGCTGCCCATAGCGGGAGTGCCTACAATGAGCAGTTCTTC
CSAAHSGSAYNEQFF
>.|TRBV11-1|few|TRBJ2-7
TGTGCCACCTCGGGGTCCTCGAAGCAGTACTTC
CATSGSSKQYF
>.|TRBV20-1|once|TRBJ2-5
TGCAGTGCTCTCCGGGACGAAGGGACTGGGGAGACCCAGTACTTC
CSALRDEGTGETQYF
>TRBD1|TRBV10-3|.|TRBJ1-2
TGTGCCATCAATTCAGGGACAGGGGGCGTTTGGTATGGCTACACCTTC
CAINSGTGGVWYGYTF
>TRBD1|TRBV4-1|.|TRBJ2-1
TGCGCCAGCAGCCAAGTTGGGCAGGGGGCTGGTAATGAGCAGTTCTTC
CASSQVGQGAGNEQFF
>TRBD1|TRBV6-2/TRBV6-3|few|TRBJ1-1
TGTGCCAGCAGTTACGACAGGGAGGCTGAAGCTTTCTTT
CASSYDREAEAFF
>.|TRBV12-3/TRBV12-4|many|TRBJ2-5
TGTGCCAGCACCCTACACGGCGGCCAAGAGACCCAGTACTTC
CASTLHGGQETQYF
>TRBD1|TRBV6-1|.|TRBJ2-2
TGTGCCAGCAGTATGACAGGGGATGCCGGGGAGCTGTTTTTT
CASSMTGDAGELFF
>.|TRBV20-1|.|TRBJ2-3
TGCAGTGCGGCGCTAAGGATAAACACAGATACGCAGTATTTT
CSAALRINTDTQYF
>.|TRBV12-3/TRBV12-4|.|TRBJ1-3
TGTGCCAGCGGTGGTCGTTCCTCTGGAAACACCATATATTTT
CASGGRSSGNTIYF
>.|TRBV4-1|.|TRBJ2-7
TGCGCCAGCAGCCAAGAGTGGGGTACCTACGAGCAGTACTTC
CASSQEWGTYEQYF
>.|TRBV19|few|TRBJ1-1
TGTGCCAGTAGCCTGTACCGCTTGGGGGACACTGAAGCTTTCTTT
CASSLYRLGDTEAFF
>.|TRBV6-5|many|TRBJ2-7
TGTGCCAGCAGTCCCCAGGGGGGCTACTGGTACTTC
CASSPQGGYWYF
>TRBD2|TRBV11-2|many|TRBJ2-1
TGTGCCAGCAGCCCCAGAGGTATTGGGACTAGCGGGAGAAACCCCAATGAGCAGTTCTTC
CASSPRGIGTSGRNPNEQFF
>.|TRBV12-3/TRBV12-4|medium-sized|TRBJ2-1
TGTGCCAGCCAGGGAAATGAGCAGTTCTTC
CASQGNEQFF
>.|TRBV18|few|TRBJ2-4
TGTGCCAGCTCACCATCGGAATCCGCCAAAAACATTCAGTACTTC
CASSPSESAKNIQYF
>.|TRBV2|.|TRBJ2-5
TGTGCCAGCACAGCCCAGAGTCCCGTTTCAAAAGAGACCCAGTACTTC
CASTAQSPVSKETQYF
>.|TRBV29-1|many|TRBJ1-2
TGCAGCGGTAGACAACCGGGCCCTGCCGATGGCTACACCTTC
CSGRQPGPADGYTF
>TRBD2|TRBV3-1|.|TRBJ2-2
TGTGCCAGCAGCCAAGATCGGGCTAGCGGTAACACCGGGGAGCTGTTTTTT
CASSQDRASGNTGELFF
>.|TRBV12-3/TRBV12-4|few|TRBJ1-1
TGTGCCAGCAGTCCACGGCGGGGATCGTGGACTTTCTTT
CASSPRRGSWTFF
>.|TRBV12-3/TRBV12-4|few|TRBJ2-5
TGTGCCAGCAGTTTCGGTCTGGGGCTTTTCCAAGAGACCCAGTACTTC
CASSFGLGLFQETQYF
>.|TRBV18|few|TRBJ2-1
TGTGCCAGCTCCCTGTGGAGGGAGGATGAGCAGTTCTTC
CASSLWREDEQFF
>.|TRBV5-1|.|TRBJ2-2
TGCGCCAGCAGCTCCGCCCGGACCCAGGGAACCGGGGAGCTGTTTTTT
CASSSARTQGTGELFF
>.|TRBV12-3/TRBV12-4|.|TRBJ1-1
TGTGCCAGCAGCTCCCAGAGTTTCTCTGAAGCTTTCTTT
CASSSQSFSEAFF
>.|TRBV2|few|TRBJ2-1
TGTGCCAGCAGTGAAGAAAGAAGGGGAGTAGGGCAGTTCTTC
CASSEERRGVGQFF
>.|TRBV20-1|few|TRBJ2-1
TGCAGTGTGCGTGGTAGCTCCTACAATGAGCAGTTCTTC
CSVRGSSYNEQFF